Below, 28 T cell receptor beta chains from the same sample are listed, as sequenced in a study of blood T cell repertoires in COVID-19. Profiled with immunoSEQ multiplex PCR; TCRdb holds only in-frame clones, not every one. The sample has roughly 190,000 clones, over 80% seen once. The sequenced sample was PBMCs or T cells enriched from blood (not recorded which). The receptors originated from a woman in her twenties or thirties who had been exposed to COVID-19.

The sample holds a few counts of this clone. This CDR3 is CSVEPTGAGTEAFF. The CDR3, as DNA: TGCAGCGTTGAACCTACAGGGGCCGGCACTGAAGCTTTCTTT. This chain joins TRBV29-1 and TRBJ1-1; 7 bases are a match to TRBD1. V lost 2 bases, J lost 4 bases, and 7 bases stayed unmatched. Germline-derived CDR1 and CDR2 are SQVTM and ANQGSEA. The CDR3 consists of 14 residues.

The rearrangement joins TRBV9 to TRBJ2-5; D perhaps matches TRBD2 (6 bases). This CDR3 has 15 amino acids. Germline V CDR1 and CDR2: SGDLS, YYNGEE. Trimming removed 4 bases from V and 2 bases from J, with 15 bases in between. CDR3 loop: CASSPTPLAQETQYF. As DNA, the CDR3 is TGTGCCAGCAGCCCCACACCTCTAGCGCAAGAGACCCAGTACTTC.

This clone was observed once. The gene calls are TRBV7-2 and TRBJ1-2; 8 positions match TRBD1. Germline CDR1 and CDR2: SGHTA and FQGNSA. The CDR3 loop spans 14 amino acids. V trimming: 1 base; J trimming: 11 bases; junction bases outside the gene matches: 9. The CDR3 region has the DNA TGTGCCAGCAGCTTAGGACAGGGGCATCCGCGGTACACCTTC. Translation gives CASSLGQGHPRYTF.

The chain is built from TRBV5-1 and TRBJ1-3; 12 positions agree with TRBD1. This CDR3 spans 18 amino acids. After removal of 1 base from V and 4 bases from J, the junction contained 9 bases not matched to a gene. CDR1 and CDR2 from the germline V gene are SGHRS and YFSETQ. The CDR3: CASSLTRDRGRWGNTIYF. The CDR3 DNA reads as TGCGCCAGCAGCTTGACCCGGGACAGGGGGCGTTGGGGAAACACCATATATTTT.

The chain recombines TRBV5-5 with TRBJ1-1; unclear D gene. The CDR3 spans 14 residues. The germline V gene encodes CDR1 SGHKS and CDR2 YYEKEE (reference sequence). V lost 4 bases and J lost 2, with 12 bases in between. CDR3 amino acids: CASSPGVFNTEAFF. CDR3 in DNA: TGTGCCAGCAGCCCCGGGGTGTTTAACACTGAAGCTTTCTTT.

The genes are TRBV6-5 and TRBJ1-1, with D tentatively TRBD1 (6 bases). Germline V gene lookup returns CDR1 MNHEY and CDR2 SVGAGI. The CDR3 length is 15 residues. V lost 0 bases and J lost 4, with 12 bases in between. CDR3 coding DNA: TGTGCCAGCAGTTACTCGGAACAGGGAACCACTGAAGCTTTCTTT. This translates into CASSYSEQGTTEAFF.

This chain joins TRBV6-5 and TRBJ1-1; D might be TRBD1 (5 bases). The CDR3 is 13 residues long. V lost 4 bases and J 4 bases, leaving 10 bases between the germline ends. Per germline, CDR1 MNHEY and CDR2 SVGAGI. In nucleotides, the CDR3 is TGTGCCAGCAGTTCGTGGGGCTCCACTGAAGCTTTCTTT. Translation gives CASSSWGSTEAFF.

The chain links TRBV7-2 to TRBJ2-1; no definite D call. Trimming cost V 2 bases and J 7 bases, with 6 bases left between them. In germline, CDR1 is SGHTA, CDR2 FQGNSA. CDR3 length equals 12 residues. The DNA of the CDR3 is TGTGCCAGCAGCTTAAGTAGTAATGAGCAGTTCTTC. Protein product: CASSLSSNEQFF.

The genes are TRBV5-1 and TRBJ1-1; D is unresolved. This CDR3 is built from 12 residues. Per the germline V gene, CDR1 is SGHRS and CDR2 is YFSETQ. The V end lost 2 bases, the J end lost 8 bases, and 10 bases lay between the germline ends. This CDR3 is CASSFGASEAFF. The CDR3 DNA follows: TGCGCCAGCAGCTTTGGAGCCTCCGAAGCTTTCTTT.

The V call is TRBV9, the J call TRBJ1-1, with unresolved D. The germline CDR1 and CDR2 sequences are SGDLS and YYNGEE. CDR3 length: 12 residues. V was shortened by 0 bases and J by 10 bases, with 10 bases between the two germline ends. The CDR3: CASSVAGGVAFF. CDR3 nucleotides: TGTGCCAGCAGCGTAGCGGGTGGTGTAGCTTTCTTT.

This chain uses TRBV5-6 with TRBJ2-7; TRBD2 is a possible D gene (7 bases). V shed 9 bases and J shed 0 bases, with 16 bases lying between them. CDR3 length: 14 residues. CDR1 is SGHDT, CDR2 YYEEEE, per germline. The CDR3 coding sequence is TGTGCCACCGAGGAGGGGGGGAGCTCCTACGAGCAGTACTTC. It is translated as CATEEGGSSYEQYF.

The genes are TRBV5-5 and TRBJ2-1, with D possibly being TRBD1 (5 bases). Germline CDR1 reads SGHKS; CDR2 reads YYEKEE (reference sequence). V shed 1 base and J shed 6 bases, with 5 bases lying between them. The CDR3 is made up of 12 amino acids. CDR3 protein: CASSLQGNEQFF. The CDR3 nucleotides are TGTGCCAGCAGCTTGCAGGGCAATGAGCAGTTCTTC.

This chain uses TRBV4-3 with TRBJ1-4, with D possibly TRBD1 on 5 matching bases. V was cut by 1 base and J by 5 bases, with 11 bases left in between. The germline CDR1 and CDR2 sequences are LGHNA and YSLEER. The CDR3 loop spans 15 amino acids. The CDR3 DNA sequence: TGCGCCAGCAGCCAAGGGCCAGGGTTCAATGAAAAACTGTTTTTT. The encoded protein is CASSQGPGFNEKLFF.

This clone was seen only once. The genes are TRBV7-8 and TRBJ2-7, with D perhaps matching TRBD1 (6 bases). Trimming left V 5 bases short and J 1 base short, with 18 bases between. This CDR3 region has 16 residues. CDR1 is SGHVS and CDR2 is FQNEAQ in the germline V gene. The CDR3: CASSIGVGDTSYEQYF. CDR3 coding DNA: TGTGCCAGCAGCATAGGAGTTGGGGACACTTCCTACGAGCAGTACTTC. Supplemented by reference TRBV7-8 and TRBJ2-7, the full variable domain reads GAGVSQSPRYKVAKRGQDVALRCDPISGHVSLFWYQQALGQGPEFLTYFQNEAQLDKSGLPSDRFFAERPEGSVSTLKIQRTQQEDSAVYLCASSIGVGDTSYEQYFGPGTRLTVT.

The genes are TRBV19 and TRBJ2-1; maybe TRBD2 (6 bases). V dropped 4 bases and J dropped 8 bases, with 18 bases sitting between them. Germline V gene data show CDR1 as LNHDA and CDR2 as SQIVND (reference sequence). The CDR3 spans 15 residues. The CDR3 region has the DNA TGTGCCAGTAGTAAGGGCGGGACGGCGGGCGATGAGCAGTTCTTC. Residues: CASSKGGTAGDEQFF.

This clone was observed a handful of times. This chain joins TRBV19 and TRBJ1-2; no firm D call. This CDR3 is built from 13 residues. V was shortened by 2 bases and J by 5 bases, with 9 bases between the two germline ends. Germline CDR1 and CDR2: LNHDA and SQIVND (reference sequence). CDR3 nucleotide sequence: TGTGCCAGTAGTATACGGTCTTCATATGGCTACACCTTC. This codes for CASSIRSSYGYTF.

The J gene is TRBJ2-7, the V gene TRBV5-1; TRBD1 aligns across 11 bases. The CDR3 has 17 residues. Germline V gene lookup returns CDR1 SGHRS and CDR2 YFSETQ. V was clipped by 0 bases and J by 6 bases; unmatched bases: 11. This CDR3 is CASSLDPIGQGAGEQYF. CDR3 DNA sequence: TGCGCCAGCAGCTTGGACCCAATCGGACAGGGGGCGGGCGAGCAGTACTTC.

This chain links TRBV3-1 (or the pseudogene TRBV3-2) with TRBJ1-5; D gene ambiguous. The germline V and J ends were trimmed by 0 bases and 4 bases, with 10 bases remaining between them. Germline CDR1 LGHDT, CDR2 YNNKEL (reference sequence). This CDR3 comprises 15 residues. CDR3 in DNA: TGTGCCAGCAGCCAAGATTTTCAGGCAAATCAGCCCCAGCATTTT. This sequence encodes CASSQDFQANQPQHF.

This clone is a singleton in its sample. The DNA of the CDR3 is TGTGCCACGAGACAGAGTCACAATGAAAAACTGTTTTTT. It codes for CATRQSHNEKLFF. V and J are TRBV19 and TRBJ1-4, with D possibly being TRBD1 (5 bases). Germline V lookup: CDR1 LNHDA, CDR2 SQIVND (reference sequence). Trimming stripped 10 bases from V and 5 bases from J, with 14 bases between. This CDR3 spans 13 amino acids.

Written as DNA, the CDR3 is TGCGCCAGCAGCCCGGACGGGAGGGAGACCCAGTACTTC. Translation: CASSPDGRETQYF. This chain links TRBV4-1 with TRBJ2-5, with 7 nucleotides matching TRBD2. After removal of 4 bases from V and 5 bases from J, the junction contained 4 bases not matched to a gene. This CDR3 region has 13 residues. Germline loops: CDR1 MGHRA, CDR2 YSYEKL.

This chain connects TRBV2 to TRBJ1-5, with TRBD1 matching over 7 bases. This CDR3 is built from 14 residues. Germline CDR1 and CDR2: SNHLY and FYNNEI. V shed 1 base, J shed 7 bases, and the junction held 4 bases outside the gene matches. The CDR3 DNA is TGTGCCAGCAGTGAAGTCCCCAGGGGGCAGCCCCAGCATTTT. It yields the protein CASSEVPRGQPQHF.

In this sample, this clone turned up a few times. The chain links TRBV3-1 (or the pseudogene TRBV3-2) to TRBJ2-4; a weak D match, TRBD1 (5 bases). Germline loops: CDR1 LGHDT, CDR2 YNNKEL (reference sequence). The CDR3 runs to 16 residues. The ends were cut back, 2 bases at V and 0 bases at J, with 11 bases in the middle. In DNA, the CDR3 is TGTGCCAGCAGCCAACCCACAGGCAAAGCCAAAAACATTCAGTACTTC. Its translation: CASSQPTGKAKNIQYF.

CDR3 nucleotide sequence: TGCAGTGCGGGGGACTTAGGGGAGCAGTTCTTC. It is translated as CSAGDLGEQFF. This chain links TRBV20-1 with TRBJ2-1; weak D call: TRBD2 (6 bases). The germline CDR1 and CDR2 sequences are DFQATT and SNEGSKA (reference sequence). CDR3 length equals 11 residues. The V and J ends lost 6 bases and 10 bases respectively, with 13 bases between them.

V gene TRBV6-1 combines with J gene TRBJ1-3; 8 bases agree with TRBD1. The CDR3 has 17 residues. Germline V gene lookup returns CDR1 MNHNS and CDR2 SASEGT. Trimming took 2 bases from V and 2 from J; bases not matched to a gene: 8. CDR3 sequence (DNA): TGTGCCAGCAGTGAATCCCCCTCCAGGGGGCCTGGAAACACCATATATTTT. Translation gives CASSESPSRGPGNTIYF.

The genes are TRBV2 and TRBJ2-2, with 7 bases fitting TRBD2. V lost 5 bases to trimming and J lost 3 bases; unmatched junction nucleotides: 12. The CDR3 extends over 17 amino acids. Germline-derived CDR1 and CDR2 are SNHLY and FYNNEI. The CDR3 spells CASSPIPGTKDTGELFF. The CDR3 nucleotides read TGTGCCAGCAGTCCAATTCCCGGGACTAAGGACACCGGGGAGCTGTTTTTT.

This clone came up a few times. The chain carries TRBV12-3 or TRBV12-4 and TRBJ2-1; tentative D call: TRBD2 (6 bases). CDR3 length: 13 residues. Trimming removed 10 bases from V and 1 base from J, with 11 bases in between. The CDR3: CATSRGSYNEQFF. The CDR3 DNA reads TGTGCCACCTCGCGGGGTTCCTACAATGAGCAGTTCTTC.

This chain connects TRBV19 to TRBJ1-3; TRBD1 is a possible D gene (5 bases). Germline CDR1 reads LNHDA; CDR2 reads SQIVND (reference sequence). V was pared by 5 bases and J by 4 bases, with 12 bases between. The CDR3 extends over 14 amino acids. The CDR3 is CASSPTALGNTIYF. CDR3 bases: TGTGCCAGTAGTCCGACAGCTCTCGGAAACACCATATATTTT.

This chain connects TRBV5-6 to TRBJ1-1, with TRBD1 as a possible D gene (5 bases). V was clipped by 1 base and J by 4 bases, with 8 bases between them. This CDR3 is 13 amino acids long. Germline CDR1 SGHDT, CDR2 YYEEEE. The CDR3 region is CASSLHRLTEAFF. In DNA, the CDR3 is TGTGCCAGCAGCTTGCACAGGCTCACTGAAGCTTTCTTT.